The 14 T cell receptor beta chains reported below all come from one sample, sequenced in a study of blood T cell repertoires in COVID-19. The data were produced by immunoSEQ multiplex PCR, yet TCRdb's version contains in-frame clones alone and is incomplete. The table includes about 86,000 clones, approximately 82% detected once. Sequencing was done on a sample of peripheral blood. These receptors were collected from a woman over 75 with acute or convalescent COVID-19.

This chain connects TRBV5-6 to TRBJ1-2; TRBD1 matches at 7 bases. The J segment lost 5 bases and the V segment lost 4 bases, leaving 5 bases of the junction unmatched. This CDR3 has 13 amino acids. Germline V lookup: CDR1 SGHDT, CDR2 YYEEEE. CDR3 amino acids: CASSLGTAYGYTF. The CDR3 nucleotides read TGTGCCAGCAGCCTCGGGACAGCTTATGGCTACACCTTC.

This chain uses TRBV7-9 with TRBJ1-2; 8 bases are a match to TRBD1. From germline, CDR1 is SEHNR and CDR2 FQNEAQ (reference sequence). The CDR3 loop spans 16 amino acids. J lost 4 bases, V lost 5 bases, and 12 bases had no gene match. CDR3 amino acids: CASSPRDRTSFYGYTF. Here the CDR3 DNA reads TGTGCCAGCAGCCCCCGGGACAGGACATCCTTCTATGGCTACACCTTC.

The J gene is TRBJ2-3, the V gene TRBV12-3 or TRBV12-4, with D perhaps matching TRBD1 (6 bases). The germline V and J ends were trimmed by 7 bases and 4 bases, with 12 bases remaining between them. The CDR3 runs 13 residues. The CDR3: CASKSRGADTQYF. As DNA, the CDR3 is TGTGCCAGCAAGAGCAGGGGCGCAGATACGCAGTATTTT.

The chain has TRBV10-3 and TRBJ2-7; possibly TRBD1 for D (6 bases). From germline, CDR1 is ENHRY and CDR2 SYGVKD. This CDR3 is built from 15 residues. The V end was cut by 4 bases, the J end by 7 bases, with 20 bases between. CDR3 region: CAISVSDQTGGEQYF. CDR3 nucleotide sequence: TGTGCCATCAGTGTTTCAGATCAGACAGGTGGTGAGCAGTACTTC.

The chain employs TRBV5-1 and TRBJ1-1; 8 nucleotides align to TRBD1. The CDR3 spans 14 residues. Per germline, CDR1 SGHRS and CDR2 YFSETQ. J gave up 6 bases and V 0 bases, and 4 bases lay outside the gene matches. The CDR3 coding sequence is TGCGCCAGCAGCTTGGGACAGGGGTTCGCTGAAGCTTTCTTT. It yields the protein CASSLGQGFAEAFF.

This clone was picked up one time. This sequence joins TRBV29-1 and TRBJ2-3; D unresolved. V gave up 6 bases and J gave up 0 bases, with 10 bases separating them. The CDR3 length is 13 residues. CDR1 and CDR2 from the germline V gene are SQVTM and ANQGSEA. The DNA of the CDR3 is TGCAGCGTGGGCCCGGGTAGCACAGATACGCAGTATTTT. Protein: CSVGPGSTDTQYF.

The chain uses TRBV12-5 and TRBJ1-6; no firm D call. The CDR3 loop spans 15 amino acids. The germline CDR1 and CDR2 sequences are LGHNT and FRNRAP. The germline V and J ends were trimmed by 1 base and 8 bases, with 12 bases remaining between them. CDR3 in amino acids: CASGLEAGRYSPLHF. The CDR3 DNA reads TGTGCTAGTGGTTTGGAAGCCGGGAGATATTCACCCCTCCACTTT.

The V gene is TRBV10-3, the J gene TRBJ2-2; 7 bases are shared with TRBD1. CDR1 is ENHRY and CDR2 is SYGVKD in the germline V gene. V lost 10 bases and J lost 0; bases outside the gene matches: 2. The CDR3 extends over 13 amino acids. The CDR3 DNA reads TGTGCCACCCAGGGGGCGAACACCGGGGAGCTGTTTTTT. It specifies CATQGANTGELFF.

V usage is TRBV6-5 and J usage is TRBJ1-3, with 7 bases fitting TRBD1. Germline V lookup: CDR1 MNHEY, CDR2 SVGAGI. The CDR3 loop spans 15 amino acids. The junction had 7 bases not matched to a gene; V was cut back by 5 bases and J by 3 bases. CDR3 nucleotides: TGTGCCAGCAGTCCAGACAGGGCGGGTGGAAACACCATATATTTT. Translating gives CASSPDRAGGNTIYF.

This clone was seen only once. CDR3 DNA: TGCAGCGTTGAAGAGGGGGGGAGGACTGAAGCTTTCTTT. Amino acids: CSVEEGGRTEAFF. The rearrangement uses TRBV29-1 and TRBJ1-1, with D possibly matching TRBD1 (5 bases). The V gene lost 0 bases and the J gene lost 5 bases, with 10 bases spanning the gap. The CDR3 runs to 13 residues. Germline assignment: CDR1 SQVTM and CDR2 ANQGSEA.

The gene calls are TRBV18 and TRBJ1-1, with TRBD1 matching 12 bases. Germline V gene data show CDR1 as KGHSH and CDR2 as LQKENI. After removal of 3 bases from V and 4 bases from J, the junction contained 12 bases not matched to a gene. The CDR3 has 18 residues. CDR3 protein: CASSPQGQGAQVGTEAFF. The CDR3, as DNA: TGTGCCAGCTCACCTCAGGGACAGGGGGCGCAGGTCGGCACTGAAGCTTTCTTT. Variable domain in full (rest from reference TRBV18 and TRBJ1-1): NAGVMQNPRHLVRRRGQEARLRCSPMKGHSHVYWYRQLPEEGLKFMVYLQKENIIDESGMPKERFSAEFPKEGPSILRIQQVVRGDSAAYFCASSPQGQGAQVGTEAFFGQGTRLTVV.

The chain recombines TRBV28 with TRBJ1-2, with D perhaps matching TRBD1 (6 bases). The V and J ends lost 6 bases and 4 bases respectively, with 18 bases between them. CDR1 is MDHEN, CDR2 SYDVKM, per germline. The CDR3 is made up of 15 amino acids. CDR3 in DNA: TGTGCCAGCAGATGGGTACAGGGCCTCGGCTATGGCTACACCTTC. It is translated as CASRWVQGLGYGYTF.

This clone was observed a few times. The chain couples TRBV5-4 to TRBJ1-1, with a tentative D call TRBD1 (6 bases). There are 13 residues in the CDR3. Germline CDR1 reads SGHNT; CDR2 reads YYREEE (reference sequence). Trimming pared 4 bases from V and 10 bases from J, leaving 17 bases between. Here the CDR3 reads CASSHRQDAAAFF. Here the CDR3 DNA reads TGTGCCAGCAGCCATCGACAGGATGCAGCAGCTTTCTTT.

The CDR3 here is CASSEIGNRAGANVLTF. The CDR3 DNA follows: TGTGCCAGCAGTGAAATCGGGAATCGGGCTGGGGCCAACGTCCTGACTTTC. V and J are TRBV6-1 and TRBJ2-6; perhaps TRBD2 as D (5 bases). This CDR3 region has 17 residues. CDR1 MNHNS and CDR2 SASEGT come from the germline V gene. V lost 2 bases and J 2 bases, leaving 13 bases between the germline ends.